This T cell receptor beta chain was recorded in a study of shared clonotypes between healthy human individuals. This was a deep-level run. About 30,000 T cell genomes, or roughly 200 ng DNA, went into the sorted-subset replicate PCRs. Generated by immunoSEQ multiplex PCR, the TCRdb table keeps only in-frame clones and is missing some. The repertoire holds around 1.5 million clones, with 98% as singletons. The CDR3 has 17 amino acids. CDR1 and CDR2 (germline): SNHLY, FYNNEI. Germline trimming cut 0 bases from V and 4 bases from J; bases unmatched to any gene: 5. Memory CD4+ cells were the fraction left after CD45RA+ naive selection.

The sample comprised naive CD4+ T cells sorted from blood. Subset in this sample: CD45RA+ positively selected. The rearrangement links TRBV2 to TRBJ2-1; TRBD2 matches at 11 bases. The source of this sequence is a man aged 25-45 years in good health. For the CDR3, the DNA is TGTGCCAGCAGTGAAGCTCCTAGCGGGAGGCTATACAATGAGCAGTTCTTC. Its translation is CASSEAPSGRLYNEQFF.